These 19 T cell receptor beta chains came from one sample sequenced in a study of control samples from healthy donors and cancer patients (dated by TCRdb to about 2020). Library preparation employed the immunoSEQ multiplex PCR assay. TCRdb took this table from immuneACCESS and kept in-frame rearrangements with V and J called. Such tables lack part of the clones; where checked against another copy, unresolved V genes explain under half of the gap, and the rest is unexplained. This sample comprises roughly 190,000 clones, 90% to 95% of them detected only once. The ten largest clonotypes hold about 1.7% of the sample. Sequencing used blood. The receptor source for this set is a man aged 30-40 years in good health.

V and J are TRBV11-2 and TRBJ2-1; D might be TRBD1 (5 bases). CDR3 length: 15 residues. Germline values: CDR1 SGHAT, CDR2 FQNNGV. V gave up 5 bases and J gave up 8 bases, with 19 bases separating them. CDR3: CASSIARAPDYEQFF. Here the CDR3 DNA reads TGTGCCAGCAGCATAGCCAGGGCACCTGACTATGAGCAGTTCTTC.

V is TRBV27 and J is TRBJ1-3; no clear D. The V gene lost 1 base and the J gene lost 2 bases, with 15 bases spanning the gap. There are 17 residues in the CDR3. Germline values: CDR1 MNHEY, CDR2 SMNVEV (reference sequence). CDR3 DNA sequence: TGTGCCAGCAGTTTATTTTTCAGGTTGGGTCCTGGAAACACCATATATTTT. This gives the protein CASSLFFRLGPGNTIYF.

The rearrangement links TRBV6-5 to TRBJ2-7, with TRBD1 matching over 9 bases. The ends lost 6 bases at V and 2 bases at J; junction bases unmatched: 8. Germline loops: CDR1 MNHEY, CDR2 SVGAGI. The CDR3 has 15 residues. CDR3 residues: CASRRGWTGAYEQYF. CDR3 coding DNA: TGTGCCAGCAGGCGGGGGTGGACAGGGGCCTACGAGCAGTACTTC.

This chain connects TRBV6-6 to TRBJ1-3, with D unclear. Trimming removed 4 bases from V and 8 bases from J, with 9 bases in between. CDR1 and CDR2 (germline): MNHNY, SVGAGI (reference sequence). CDR3 length equals 12 residues. CDR3 bases: TGTGCCAGCAGTTCTACGGTATACACCATATATTTT. Translated, it gives CASSSTVYTIYF.

The chain combines TRBV12-5 with TRBJ1-4; tentatively, D is TRBD1 (6 bases). V lost 5 bases and J 2 bases, leaving 15 bases between the germline ends. Germline V gene lookup returns CDR1 LGHNT and CDR2 FRNRAP. The CDR3 sequence is 16 residues long. The CDR3 protein is CASGPGTWTTNEKLFF. For the CDR3, the DNA is TGTGCTAGTGGTCCCGGGACATGGACCACTAATGAAAAACTGTTTTTT.

This clone appeared a few times. J is TRBJ1-5 and V is TRBV6-6; D is possibly TRBD1 (5 bases). Trimming removed 5 bases from V and 7 bases from J, with 21 bases in between. The CDR3 has 16 amino acids. CDR1 MNHNY and CDR2 SVGAGI come from the germline V gene (reference sequence). CDR3 loop: CASSLKQGVIGQPQHF. CDR3 in DNA: TGTGCCAGCAGTCTAAAGCAGGGTGTTATAGGCCAGCCCCAGCATTTT.

The J gene is TRBJ2-7, the V gene TRBV9; TRBD2 is a possible D gene (6 bases). Germline lookup yields CDR1 SGDLS and CDR2 YYNGEE. The V end was cut by 0 bases, the J end by 4 bases, with 26 bases between. The CDR3 consists of 19 residues. The chain's CDR3 is CASSVGFCWWGLKFYEQYF. In nucleotides, the CDR3 is TGTGCCAGCAGCGTAGGATTTTGTTGGTGGGGACTCAAATTTTACGAGCAGTACTTC.

The gene calls are TRBV19 and TRBJ2-2; D gene ambiguous. CDR3 size: 16 residues. From germline, CDR1 is LNHDA and CDR2 SQIVND (reference sequence). Deletions cut 6 bases from V and 0 bases from J, with 14 bases between. CDR3 protein: CASSLDGHPNTGELFF. Written as DNA, the CDR3 is TGTGCCAGTAGCCTAGACGGGCATCCGAACACCGGGGAGCTGTTTTTT.

V usage is TRBV5-1 and J usage is TRBJ2-7; D gene ambiguous. The CDR3 covers 14 residues. Trimming took off 4 bases at V and 2 bases at J, with 13 bases between the two ends. Germline assignment: CDR1 SGHRS and CDR2 YFSETQ. The CDR3 nucleotides are TGCGCCAGCAGCGCGCTACGGGCGCCCTACGAGCAGTACTTC. Encoded protein: CASSALRAPYEQYF.

The V gene is TRBV7-9, the J gene TRBJ2-3, with D hard to call. V shed 3 bases and J shed 6 bases, with 19 bases lying between them. Germline loops: CDR1 SEHNR, CDR2 FQNEAQ (reference sequence). The CDR3 loop spans 16 amino acids. The CDR3: CASSLRTPPLMDTQYF. The CDR3 DNA reads as TGTGCCAGCAGCTTGCGGACCCCTCCTCTTATGGATACGCAGTATTTT.

The V call is TRBV5-1, the J call TRBJ2-2, with 7 nucleotides matching TRBD2. Germline CDR1 SGHRS, CDR2 YFSETQ. The CDR3 runs 15 residues. V dropped 6 bases and J dropped 5; count of bases not matched to a gene: 10. This chain's CDR3 is CASKPGGPRTGELFF. CDR3 nucleotides: TGCGCCAGCAAACCGGGGGGACCGAGGACCGGGGAGCTGTTTTTT.

This chain connects TRBV6-5 to TRBJ1-5; D not certain. CDR1 and CDR2 (germline): MNHEY, SVGAGI. The ends were cut back, 2 bases at V and 5 bases at J, with 10 bases in the middle. The CDR3 length is 14 residues. The CDR3 DNA sequence: TGTGCCAGCAGTTACGGCAGAACCCATCAGCCCCAGCATTTT. This sequence encodes CASSYGRTHQPQHF.

The chain is built from TRBV29-1 and TRBJ2-3, with 7 bases identical to TRBD1. Germline lookup yields CDR1 SQVTM and CDR2 ANQGSEA. J lost 2 bases, V lost 3 bases, and 8 bases had no gene match. There are 15 residues in the CDR3. The CDR3 nucleotides are TGCAGCGTTGAGCCCCAGAAGGGGGCCACAGATACGCAGTATTTT. This gives the protein CSVEPQKGATDTQYF.

This chain links TRBV7-3 with TRBJ1-1, with TRBD1 as a possible D gene (5 bases). The ends were cut back, 2 bases at V and 0 bases at J, with 13 bases in the middle. The CDR3 length is 16 residues. Germline V gives CDR1 SGHTA, CDR2 FQGTGA. This chain's CDR3 is CASSLGASIVNTEAFF. The CDR3 DNA follows: TGTGCCAGCAGCTTAGGGGCCAGCATCGTGAACACTGAAGCTTTCTTT.

The chain couples TRBV7-8 to TRBJ2-2, with TRBD2 matching 10 bases. J gave up 5 bases and V 5 bases, and 11 bases lay outside the gene matches. This CDR3 contains 17 residues. Looked up from germline, CDR1 is SGHVS and CDR2 is FQNEAQ. The CDR3 coding sequence is TGTGCCAGCAGCGTCTATCTAGCGGGGGTCGTGACCGGGGAGCTGTTTTTT. As protein: CASSVYLAGVVTGELFF.

The V gene is TRBV5-1, the J gene TRBJ2-3; D gene unclear. Germline V gene sequence: CDR1 SGHRS, CDR2 YFSETQ. The V gene lost 2 bases and the J gene lost 2 bases, with 18 bases spanning the gap. The CDR3 loop spans 17 amino acids. The CDR3 sequence: CASSFNGLDTATDTQYF. CDR3 DNA: TGCGCCAGCAGCTTCAACGGGTTAGATACAGCCACAGATACGCAGTATTTT. Supplemented by reference TRBV5-1 and TRBJ2-3, the full variable domain reads KAGVTQTPRYLIKTRGQQVTLSCSPISGHRSVSWYQQTPGQGLQFLFEYFSETQRNKGNFPGRFSGRQFSNSRSEMNVSTLELGDSALYLCASSFNGLDTATDTQYFGPGTRLTVL.

The chain employs TRBV14 and TRBJ1-1; D gene uncertain. Between the trimmed V and J ends, which lost 8 bases and 1 base, there was a span of 8 bases. Germline V gives CDR1 SGHDN, CDR2 FVKESK. CDR3 length: 12 residues. The CDR3 sequence is CASGPKNTEAFF. In nucleotides, the CDR3 is TGTGCCAGCGGACCGAAGAACACTGAAGCTTTCTTT.

The rearrangement links TRBV20-1 to TRBJ2-7; D is unresolved. The CDR3 totals 11 residues. In germline, CDR1 is DFQATT, CDR2 SNEGSKA (reference sequence). V lost 4 bases, J lost 0 bases, and 4 bases lay in between. CDR3 sequence: CSATFSYEQYF. Written as DNA, the CDR3 is TGCAGTGCTACCTTCTCCTACGAGCAGTACTTC.

There are a few counts of this clone. Other DNA sequences in this specimen translate into the identical CDR3. The chain employs TRBV19 and TRBJ1-5; D perhaps matches TRBD1 (5 bases). CDR1 is LNHDA, CDR2 SQIVND, per germline (reference sequence). Trimming removed 3 bases from V and 0 bases from J, with 6 bases in between. The CDR3 covers 14 residues. In DNA form, the CDR3 reads TGTGCCAGTAGTATCAGGGATAGCAATCAGCCCCAGCATTTT. It specifies CASSIRDSNQPQHF.